The clone carrying this TCR delta chain has at least ten counts. Germline V gene sequence: CDR1 GEAIGNYY, CDR2 EKD. The J segment lost 4 bases and the V segment lost 1 base, leaving 12 bases of the junction unmatched. This CDR3 contains 21 residues. The sample is drawn from a study of gamma-delta chains in newborns, infants, children. Overall study context: Innate gammadelta T cells reportedly expand polyclonally right after birth, driven by microbial exposure, per the title.

TCRdb re-analyzed the reads via CATT. Among roughly 6,500 delta-chain clones, 1.5% to 2% were seen once, and the ten largest hold 10% to 15%. The sequenced sample consisted of blood. The rearrangement links TRDV2 to TRDJ3; 13 bases match TRDD3. The clonotype originates from a child who was a newborn, infant or young child, either healthy, febrile or measles-vaccinated (not recorded which). In DNA, the CDR3 is TGTGCCTGTGACACAGTACTGGGGGATACGCGAAGCACTTGGGACACCCGACAGATGTTTTTC. Its translation: CACDTVLGDTRSTWDTRQMFF.